This T cell receptor beta chain was captured in a study of regulatory T cells in long-lasting Graves disease. The V end lost 1 base, the J end lost 8 bases, and 18 bases lay between the germline ends. CDR3 size: 15 residues. Per germline, CDR1 SGHVS and CDR2 FNYEAQ. Study results and caveats: It was in persistent disease that TRBV28, TRBJ1-2 and TRBJ2-5 were favored. Whereas new patients shared roughly 910 public clonotypes, persistent patients shared more, at a few thousand.

Time point denoted: persistent/refractory GD, antithyroid drugs over 5 years with positive TRAb. Isolated PBMC RNA provided the starting material for the TCR library. Building of the TCR beta libraries involved iRepertoire HTBI primers and Arm-PCR of CDR3 regions. TCRdb recomputed calls from the multiplex PCR reads with MiXCR, one row per CDR3 protein. The sample has 300,000 to 350,000 distinct CDR3 sequences; about 19% are singletons. Remarks on this clonotype: Antigen unknown.

The gene calls are TRBV7-6 and TRBJ2-7; no reliable D call. This specimen was peripheral blood mononuclear cells (PBMCs), taken when the disease was refractory, from a patient treated with antithyroid drugs. The TCR comes from a female donor with Graves disease. Here the CDR3 DNA reads TGTGCCAGCAGCTTAGTTGGTGAAGGGCTGGGGAAGCAGTACTTC. Protein product: CASSLVGEGLGKQYF.